This TCR beta chain emerged from a study of cytomegalovirus exposure and HLA in healthy donors. V lost 0 bases, J lost 5 bases, and 16 bases lay in between. CDR1 and CDR2 from the germline V gene are GTSNPN and SVGIG (reference sequence). This CDR3 comprises 15 residues. This clone was observed a few times. Its specificity is not known. The PCR made use of 60 Vbeta and 13 Jbeta primers. Original processing notes: There were about 88 million unique TCR beta chains by a later count, and about 11 million of them were shared. Sequencing used immunoSEQ multiplex PCR; TCRdb keeps in-frame clones, though not all of them. Clonal size and the V and J genes are those of that table, whereas D and trimming came from the DNA. The sample carries hundreds of thousands of clones, approximately 80% recorded once. Findings and caveats of the study: Later on, an analysis showed TCR association rates differing by HLA locus, with DRB1 the most and HLA-C the fewest. An analysis done earlier found most TCR beta V segments productive about 87% or about 30% of the time. A few CMV-associated chains were confirmed in vitro to be specific for CMV antigens.

Sequenced: PBMCs. V is TRBV30 and J is TRBJ1-2, with D maybe TRBD1 (5 bases). The TCR comes from a woman in her thirties or forties in good health and CMV-seronegative. The chain's CDR3 is CAWSVHIGSGYGYTF. The CDR3 DNA sequence: TGTGCCTGGAGTGTACATATCGGGTCAGGGTATGGCTACACCTTC. Complete variable domain (other parts from reference TRBV30 and TRBJ1-2): SQTIHQWPATLVQPVGSPLSLECTVEGTSNPNLYWYRQAAGRGLQLLFYSVGIGQISSEVPQNLSASRPQDRQFILSSKKLLLSDSGFYLCAWSVHIGSGYGYTFGSGTRLTVV.